A single sample gave rise to the 18 T cell receptor beta chains below, sequenced in a study of OX40 agonist ivuxolimab in advanced cancers. Clones were sequenced by immunoSEQ multiplex PCR, and TCRdb holds only the in-frame ones, with some missing. The sample yields approximately 73,000 clones, about 89% seen once. The starting material was CD4+ or CD8+ T cells sorted from blood, obtained in a trial of the OX40 agonist ivuxolimab. The receptor source for this set is an adult with an advanced solid tumor such as melanoma, head and neck, liver or kidney cancer.

The V and J genes are TRBV27 and TRBJ2-7, with D perhaps assigned TRBD1 or TRBD2 (5 bases each). Germline CDR1 and CDR2: MNHEY and SMNVEV (reference sequence). This CDR3 comprises 14 residues. The V and J ends lost 3 bases and 0 bases respectively, with 9 bases between them. The CDR3 bases are TGTGCCAGCAGTTTCCGGGGCGACTCCTACGAGCAGTACTTC. It translates to CASSFRGDSYEQYF.

The V call is TRBV11-2, the J call TRBJ2-3, with D unclear. V lost 2 bases, J lost 6 bases, and 12 bases lay in between. This CDR3 has 14 residues. Germline V gene sequence: CDR1 SGHAT, CDR2 FQNNGV. CDR3 loop: CASSLSLTLDTQYF. The CDR3 DNA is TGTGCCAGCAGCTTATCCCTGACCTTGGATACGCAGTATTTT.

Sample share makes this clone medium-sized (0.01 to 0.1%). This chain uses TRBV21-1 with TRBJ1-4; the table's D gene call, TRBD1, was not cross checked with the DNA. TRBV21-1 represents a pseudogene. The CDR3 sequence is 16 residues long. CDR3 residues: CASSKKDRATNEKLFF. CDR3 nucleotide sequence: TGTGCCAGCAGCAAAAAAGACAGGGCAACTAATGAAAAACTGTTTTTT.

The V gene is TRBV6-6, the J gene TRBJ2-6; D not certain. Germline lookup yields CDR1 MNHNY and CDR2 SVGAGI (reference sequence). Between the trimmed V and J ends, which lost 6 bases and 1 base, there was a span of 7 bases. CDR3 length: 14 residues. The DNA of the CDR3 is TGTGCCAGCAGGGACCCTTCTGGGGCCAACGTCCTGACTTTC. This sequence encodes CASRDPSGANVLTF.

The chain carries TRBV7-9 and TRBJ2-3; D call uncertain. Per the germline V gene, CDR1 is SEHNR and CDR2 is FQNEAQ (reference sequence). This CDR3 region has 15 residues. Trimming stripped 5 bases from V and 0 bases from J, with 12 bases between. DNA for the CDR3: TGTGCCAGCAGCGTTCCAGTCTCTAGCACAGATACGCAGTATTTT. Translation: CASSVPVSSTDTQYF. Using reference TRBV7-9 and TRBJ2-3 for the parts outside the CDR3, the full variable domain is DTGVSQNPRHKITKRGQNVTFRCDPISEHNRLYWYRQTLGQGPEFLTYFQNEAQLEKSRLLSDRFSAERPKGSFSTLEIQRTEQGDSAMYLCASSVPVSSTDTQYFGPGTRLTVL.

The J gene is TRBJ2-7, the V gene TRBV10-3; D is unclear. Germline values: CDR1 ENHRY, CDR2 SYGVKD. The CDR3 spans 13 residues. Trimming cost V 4 bases and J 1 base, with 8 bases left between them. CDR3 loop: CAISVRASYEQYF. The CDR3 DNA reads as TGTGCCATCAGTGTAAGGGCGTCCTACGAGCAGTACTTC.

The rearrangement joins TRBV4-2 to TRBJ2-7, with a possible D match to TRBD2 (6 bases). The germline CDR1 and CDR2 sequences are LGHNA and YNFKEQ. There are 15 residues in the CDR3. Trimming shortened V by 0 bases and J by 3 bases, and 12 bases separated the two germline ends. In nucleotides, the CDR3 is TGTGCCAGCAGCCAAGATGCTGCGGGGATCTACGAGCAGTACTTC. Residues: CASSQDAAGIYEQYF.

The V call is TRBV18, the J call TRBJ2-7, with 9 bases that match TRBD2. This CDR3 comprises 15 residues. CDR1 and CDR2 (germline): KGHSH, LQKENI. V shed 6 bases, J shed 2 bases, and the junction held 8 bases outside the gene matches. The CDR3 nucleotides are TGTGCCAGCTCTCCGACTAGCGGAGGAACCTACGAGCAGTACTTC. Its protein is CASSPTSGGTYEQYF.

The chain uses TRBV30 and TRBJ2-7; a possible D gene is TRBD1 (6 bases). Germline V lookup: CDR1 GTSNPN, CDR2 SVGIG (reference sequence). CDR3 length: 15 amino acids. Between the trimmed V and J ends, which lost 1 base and 3 bases, there was a span of 16 bases. The CDR3 sequence is CAWSEAWGRGYEQYF. The CDR3 DNA is TGTGCCTGGAGTGAGGCTTGGGGCAGGGGCTACGAGCAGTACTTC.

The CDR3 coding sequence is TGTGCCAGCTCACCAGTGGACAGCTACGAGCAGTACTTC. Translating gives CASSPVDSYEQYF. This rearrangement joins TRBV18 to TRBJ2-7; D perhaps matches TRBD1 (6 bases). Trimming took off 2 bases at V and 3 bases at J, with 8 bases between the two ends. The CDR3 has 13 amino acids. Germline V gene data show CDR1 as KGHSH and CDR2 as LQKENI.

The count of this clone is one. The rearrangement joins TRBV19 to TRBJ2-7; perhaps TRBD2 as D (6 bases). This CDR3 is built from 13 residues. Trimming shortened V by 4 bases and J by 3 bases, and 10 bases separated the two germline ends. Germline-derived CDR1 and CDR2 are LNHDA and SQIVND (reference sequence). The CDR3 is CASSSGAFYEQYF. The CDR3 region has the DNA TGTGCCAGTAGTAGCGGGGCCTTCTACGAGCAGTACTTC.

The chain recombines TRBV5-5 with TRBJ2-7, with 9 bases fitting TRBD2. The CDR3 sequence is 16 residues long. Trimming at V came to 4 bases and at J to 4 bases, leaving 12 bases not matched to a gene. CDR1 SGHKS and CDR2 YYEKEE come from the germline V gene (reference sequence). The CDR3 is CASSDPLAGVPYEQYF. The CDR3 DNA sequence: TGTGCCAGCAGCGACCCCTTAGCGGGAGTCCCTTACGAGCAGTACTTC. Full variable domain (remainder filled in from reference TRBV5-5 and TRBJ2-7): DAGVTQSPTHLIKTRGQQVTLRCSPISGHKSVSWYQQVLGQGPQFIFQYYEKEERGRGNFPDRFSARQFPNYSSELNVNALLLGDSALYLCASSDPLAGVPYEQYFGPGTRLTVT.

The rearrangement uses TRBV4-1 and TRBJ1-5; 7 bases fit TRBD1. Trimming cost V 4 bases and J 4 bases; bases outside gene matches: 10. Germline V gene sequence: CDR1 MGHRA, CDR2 YSYEKL. The CDR3 totals 16 residues. CDR3 in DNA: TGCGCCAGCAGCCGTGCGGGGGACAGTATAAATCAGCCCCAGCATTTT. Its protein is CASSRAGDSINQPQHF.

V usage is TRBV27 and J usage is TRBJ2-2, with a tentative D call TRBD2 (5 bases). With 7 bases removed from V and 7 bases from J, the gap between germline ends came to 10 bases. The germline V gene has CDR1 MNHEY and CDR2 SMNVEV (reference sequence). This CDR3 is built from 12 residues. CDR3 coding DNA: TGTGCCAGCAAAGGAGGCATCGGGGAGCTGTTTTTT. Its translation: CASKGGIGELFF.

This chain links TRBV18 with TRBJ2-7, with a possible D match to TRBD2 (6 bases). The V gene's germline CDR1 is KGHSH and CDR2 LQKENI. V was pared by 4 bases and J by 2 bases, with 15 bases between. CDR3 length: 15 residues. CDR3 in DNA: TGTGCCAGCTCACTTGCCGGGACTCTTACCTACGAGCAGTACTTC. Amino acids: CASSLAGTLTYEQYF.

This rearrangement joins TRBV9 to TRBJ2-7; 12 bases agree with TRBD2. The CDR3 consists of 16 residues. Trimming removed 0 bases from V and 6 bases from J; junction bases left unmatched: 7. The germline gives CDR1 SGDLS, CDR2 YYNGEE. The CDR3 bases are TGTGCCAGCAGCGTAGGGACTAGCGGGAACATAGCCGAGCAGTACTTC. Encoded protein: CASSVGTSGNIAEQYF. Full variable domain (missing parts from reference TRBV9 and TRBJ2-7): DSGVTQTPKHLITATGQRVTLRCSPRSGDLSVYWYQQSLDQGLQFLIQYYNGEERAKGNILERFSAQQFPDLHSELNLSSLELGDSALYFCASSVGTSGNIAEQYFGPGTRLTVT.

The chain couples TRBV10-1 to TRBJ2-3; 11 nucleotides line up with TRBD2. The germline CDR1 and CDR2 sequences are WNHNN and SYGVQD (reference sequence). The CDR3 is 16 residues long. V lost 0 bases and J lost 5; bases outside the gene matches: 4. CDR3 in amino acids: CASSESKLAGVDTQYF. In DNA, the CDR3 is TGCGCCAGCAGTGAGTCGAAACTAGCGGGAGTAGATACGCAGTATTTT.

This clone was observed a handful of times. The chain joins TRBV7-9 to TRBJ1-5; D not certain. Germline V gives CDR1 SEHNR, CDR2 FQNEAQ (reference sequence). Trimming left V 2 bases short and J 6 bases short, with 8 bases between. This CDR3 has 13 residues. The CDR3: CASSLNGSQPQHF. The CDR3 DNA sequence: TGTGCCAGCAGCTTAAACGGCTCTCAGCCCCAGCATTTT.